This TCR beta chain is drawn from a study of shared clonotypes between healthy human individuals. In the study's own analysis: Filtering was not the same, since immunoSEQ gave junction-only sequences without quality scores. Assay: immunoSEQ multiplex PCR; the TCRdb copy retains only in-frame clones and omits some. V and J calls and clone size follow that table, whereas D and trimming were derived from the DNA. The data contain over a million clones, roughly 96% of them seen just once; the ten biggest clones take up approximately 1%. Regarding this clone: The antigen is not known.

In the CD4+ fraction, cells were divided into CD45RA+ naive and CD45RA-negative memory subsets. Study-wide results and caveats: The diversity represented, both genetic and in exposure history, was limited by few donors. Clonotype sharing across several donors was observed for 5% to 6.5% of naive CD4 clonotypes.

Per the germline V gene, CDR1 is LNHDA and CDR2 is SQIVND (reference sequence). V lost 9 bases, J lost 0 bases, and 5 bases stayed unmatched. CDR3 length: 13 residues. This chain uses TRBV19 with TRBJ2-7; 7 nucleotides agree with TRBD1. Sample: naive CD4+ T cells sorted from blood. Subset here: CD45RA+ positively selected. This clonotype originated in a young man in good health. DNA of the CDR3: TGTGCCAGAAGAGGGACAGCCTCCTACGAGCAGTACTTC. Its protein product is CARRGTASYEQYF.